One sample yielded the 6 T cell receptor beta chains listed below, sequenced in a study of blood T cell repertoires in COVID-19. Measured with immunoSEQ multiplex PCR; TCRdb has only the in-frame clones, and not every one. The sample holds some 250,000 clones, 80% to 90% seen once. The sample consisted of PBMCs or T cells enriched from blood (not recorded which). These TCRs come from a woman in her forties or fifties who had recovered from COVID-19.

The sample holds one count of this clone. The chain joins TRBV27 to TRBJ1-1, with D possibly TRBD1 on 6 matching bases. V dropped 8 bases and J dropped 5 bases, with 15 bases sitting between them. CDR1 is MNHEY, CDR2 SMNVEV, per germline (reference sequence). The CDR3 has 13 amino acids. The CDR3 is CASFGRGGTEAFF. CDR3 DNA sequence: TGTGCCAGCTTTGGGAGGGGGGGTACTGAAGCTTTCTTT.

CDR3 bases: TGTGCCAGCAGCGTAGGCGGTATAGTCGAGACCCAGTACTTC. Translating gives CASSVGGIVETQYF. This sequence joins TRBV9 and TRBJ2-5, with unresolved D. Germline V gene lookup returns CDR1 SGDLS and CDR2 YYNGEE. The ends were cut back, 0 bases at V and 5 bases at J, with 11 bases in the middle. This CDR3 comprises 14 residues. Using reference TRBV9 and TRBJ2-5 for the parts outside the CDR3, the full variable domain is DSGVTQTPKHLITATGQRVTLRCSPRSGDLSVYWYQQSLDQGLQFLIQYYNGEERAKGNILERFSAQQFPDLHSELNLSSLELGDSALYFCASSVGGIVETQYFGPGTRLLVL.

The chain carries TRBV28 and TRBJ1-5; a possible D gene is TRBD1 (5 bases). Looked up from germline, CDR1 is MDHEN and CDR2 is SYDVKM. This CDR3 is 15 amino acids long. Trimming removed 4 bases from V and 4 bases from J, with 14 bases in between. CDR3 in amino acids: CASSSRRVGNQPQHF. The CDR3 DNA sequence: TGTGCCAGCAGTTCCCGCAGGGTGGGTAATCAGCCCCAGCATTTT.

This sequence joins TRBV10-3 and TRBJ1-2, with 8 nucleotides matching TRBD1. The J segment lost 3 bases and the V segment lost 6 bases, leaving 0 bases of the junction unmatched. CDR3 length equals 12 residues. CDR1 and CDR2 from the germline V gene are ENHRY and SYGVKD. This CDR3 is CAIRDRDYGYTF. The DNA for the CDR3 is TGTGCCATCAGGGACAGGGACTATGGCTACACCTTC.

The chain couples TRBV5-4 to TRBJ2-3; D may be TRBD2 (5 bases). The CDR3 is made up of 17 amino acids. Trimming pared 2 bases from V and 8 bases from J, leaving 24 bases between. CDR1 SGHNT and CDR2 YYREEE come from the germline V gene (reference sequence). The CDR3 DNA follows: TGTGCCAGCAGCTTCCAAGGTGGGCTAGCCCCGCGGGCTACGCAGTATTTT. Translation gives CASSFQGGLAPRATQYF.

The V gene is TRBV5-4, the J gene TRBJ2-2, with TRBD2 matching over 12 bases. From germline, CDR1 is SGHNT and CDR2 YYREEE (reference sequence). This CDR3 contains 16 residues. V trimming: 4 bases; J trimming: 6 bases; junction bases outside the gene matches: 7. In DNA form, the CDR3 reads TGTGCCAGCAGCCCTGGACTAGCGGGAATGTCCGGGGAGCTGTTTTTT. It yields the protein CASSPGLAGMSGELFF.